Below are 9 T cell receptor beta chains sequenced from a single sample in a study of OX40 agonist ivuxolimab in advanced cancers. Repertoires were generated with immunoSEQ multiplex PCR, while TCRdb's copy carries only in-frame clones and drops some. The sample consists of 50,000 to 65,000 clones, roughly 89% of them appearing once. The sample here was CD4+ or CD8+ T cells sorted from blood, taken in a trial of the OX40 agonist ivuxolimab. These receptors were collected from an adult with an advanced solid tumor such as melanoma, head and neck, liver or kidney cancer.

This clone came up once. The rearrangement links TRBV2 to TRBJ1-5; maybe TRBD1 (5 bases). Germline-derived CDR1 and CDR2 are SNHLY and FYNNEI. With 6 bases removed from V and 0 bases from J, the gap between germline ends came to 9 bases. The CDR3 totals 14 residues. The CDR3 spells CASSQTGSNQPQHF. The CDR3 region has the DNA TGTGCCAGCAGCCAAACAGGTAGCAATCAGCCCCAGCATTTT.

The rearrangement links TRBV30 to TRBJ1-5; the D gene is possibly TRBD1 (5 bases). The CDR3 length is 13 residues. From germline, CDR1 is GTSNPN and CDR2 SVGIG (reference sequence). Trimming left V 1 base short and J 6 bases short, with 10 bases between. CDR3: CAWSGGVTQPQHF. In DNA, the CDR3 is TGTGCCTGGAGTGGGGGGGTGACTCAGCCCCAGCATTTT. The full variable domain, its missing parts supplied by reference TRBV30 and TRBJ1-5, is SQTIHQWPATLVQPVGSPLSLECTVEGTSNPNLYWYRQAAGRGLQLLFYSVGIGQISSEVPQNLSASRPQDRQFILSSKKLLLSDSGFYLCAWSGGVTQPQHFGDGTRLSIL.

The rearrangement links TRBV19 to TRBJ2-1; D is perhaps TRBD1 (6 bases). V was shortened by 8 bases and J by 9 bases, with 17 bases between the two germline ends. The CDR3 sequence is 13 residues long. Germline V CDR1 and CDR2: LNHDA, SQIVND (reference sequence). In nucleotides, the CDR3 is TGTGCCAGTCTCAAACAGGGAGTTGGTGAGCAGTTCTTC. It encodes CASLKQGVGEQFF.

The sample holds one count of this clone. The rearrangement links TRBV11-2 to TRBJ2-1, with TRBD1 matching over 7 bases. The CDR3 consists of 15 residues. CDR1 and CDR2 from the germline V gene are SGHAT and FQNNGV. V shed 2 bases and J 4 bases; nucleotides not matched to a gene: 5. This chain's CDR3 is CASSLIGTAYNEQFF. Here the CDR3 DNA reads TGTGCCAGCAGCTTAATTGGGACAGCATACAATGAGCAGTTCTTC.

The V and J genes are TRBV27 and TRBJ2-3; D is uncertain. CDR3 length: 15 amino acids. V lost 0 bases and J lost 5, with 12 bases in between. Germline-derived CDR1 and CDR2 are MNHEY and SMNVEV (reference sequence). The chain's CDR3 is CASSLSGGVGDTQYF. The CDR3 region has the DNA TGTGCCAGCAGTTTATCCGGCGGCGTGGGAGATACGCAGTATTTT.

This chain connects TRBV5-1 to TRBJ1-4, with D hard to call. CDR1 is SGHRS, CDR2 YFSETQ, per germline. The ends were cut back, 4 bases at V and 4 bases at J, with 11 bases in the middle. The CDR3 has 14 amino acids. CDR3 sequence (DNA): TGCGCCAGCAGCGACACCTCGGTTAATGAAAAACTGTTTTTT. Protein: CASSDTSVNEKLFF.

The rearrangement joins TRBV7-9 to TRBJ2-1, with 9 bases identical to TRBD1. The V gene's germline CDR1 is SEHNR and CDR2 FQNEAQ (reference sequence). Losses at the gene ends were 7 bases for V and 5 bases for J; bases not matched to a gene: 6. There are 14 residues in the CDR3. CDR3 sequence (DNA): TGTGCCAGCATACCCCGGGACAGGGACAATGAGCAGTTCTTC. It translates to CASIPRDRDNEQFF.

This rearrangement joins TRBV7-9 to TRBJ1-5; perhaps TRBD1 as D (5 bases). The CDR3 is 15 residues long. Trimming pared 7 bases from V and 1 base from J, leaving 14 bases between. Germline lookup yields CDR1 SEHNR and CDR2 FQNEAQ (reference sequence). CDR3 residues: CASTKRRGSNQPQHF. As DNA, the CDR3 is TGTGCCAGCACCAAGAGGAGGGGAAGCAATCAGCCCCAGCATTTT.

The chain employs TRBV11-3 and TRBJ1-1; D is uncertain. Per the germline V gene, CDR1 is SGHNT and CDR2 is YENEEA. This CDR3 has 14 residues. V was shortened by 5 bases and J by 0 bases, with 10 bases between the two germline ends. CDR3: CASSLGLMNTEAFF. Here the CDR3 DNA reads TGTGCCAGCAGCCTTGGACTGATGAACACTGAAGCTTTCTTT.